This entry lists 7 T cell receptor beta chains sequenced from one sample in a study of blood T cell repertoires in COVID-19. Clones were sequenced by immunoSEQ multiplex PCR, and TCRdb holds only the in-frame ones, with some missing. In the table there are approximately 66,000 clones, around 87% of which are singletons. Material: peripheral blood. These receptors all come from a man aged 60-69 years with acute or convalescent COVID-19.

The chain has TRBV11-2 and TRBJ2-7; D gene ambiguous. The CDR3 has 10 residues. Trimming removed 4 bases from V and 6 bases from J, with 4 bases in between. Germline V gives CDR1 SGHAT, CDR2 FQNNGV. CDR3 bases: TGTGCCAGCAGCTCGTTCGAGCAGTACTTC. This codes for CASSSFEQYF.

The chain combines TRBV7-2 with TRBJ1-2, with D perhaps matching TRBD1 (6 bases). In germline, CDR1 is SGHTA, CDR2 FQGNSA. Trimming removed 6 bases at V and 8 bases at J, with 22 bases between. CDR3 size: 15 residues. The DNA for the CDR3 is TGTGCCAGCAGAATCGGCGGGGGCACCAATCGCGGCTACACCTTC. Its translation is CASRIGGGTNRGYTF.

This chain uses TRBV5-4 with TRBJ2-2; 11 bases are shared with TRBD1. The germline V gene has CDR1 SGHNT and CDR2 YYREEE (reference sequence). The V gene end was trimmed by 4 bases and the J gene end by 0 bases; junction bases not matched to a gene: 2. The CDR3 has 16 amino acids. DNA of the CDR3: TGTGCCAGCAGCAGGACAGGGGGCGCGAACACCGGGGAGCTGTTTTTT. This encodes CASSRTGGANTGELFF.

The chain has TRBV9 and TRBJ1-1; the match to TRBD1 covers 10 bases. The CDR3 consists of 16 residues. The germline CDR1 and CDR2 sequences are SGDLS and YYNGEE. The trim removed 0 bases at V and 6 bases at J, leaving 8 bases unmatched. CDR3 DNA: TGTGCCAGCAGCGTAGTAGACAGGGGGCTCGGGGCTGAAGCTTTCTTT. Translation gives CASSVVDRGLGAEAFF.

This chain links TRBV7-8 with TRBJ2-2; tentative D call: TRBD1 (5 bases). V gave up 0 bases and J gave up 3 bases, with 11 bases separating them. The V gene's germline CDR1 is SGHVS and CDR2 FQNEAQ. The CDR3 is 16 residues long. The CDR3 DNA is TGTGCCAGCAGCTTAGCGATCAGGGTTGACACCGGGGAGCTGTTTTTT. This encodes CASSLAIRVDTGELFF.

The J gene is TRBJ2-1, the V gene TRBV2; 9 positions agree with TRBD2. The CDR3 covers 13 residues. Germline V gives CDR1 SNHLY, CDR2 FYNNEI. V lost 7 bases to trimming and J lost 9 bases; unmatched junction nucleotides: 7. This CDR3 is CASTSGGSFEQFF. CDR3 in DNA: TGTGCCAGCACCAGCGGGGGGAGTTTTGAGCAGTTCTTC.

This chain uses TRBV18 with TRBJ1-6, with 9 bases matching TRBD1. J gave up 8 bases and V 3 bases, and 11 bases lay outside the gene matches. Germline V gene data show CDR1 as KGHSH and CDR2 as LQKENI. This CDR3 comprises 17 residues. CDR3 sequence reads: CASSPRVPGQGDSPLHF. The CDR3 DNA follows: TGTGCCAGCTCACCGCGGGTACCGGGACAGGGTGATTCACCCCTCCACTTT.